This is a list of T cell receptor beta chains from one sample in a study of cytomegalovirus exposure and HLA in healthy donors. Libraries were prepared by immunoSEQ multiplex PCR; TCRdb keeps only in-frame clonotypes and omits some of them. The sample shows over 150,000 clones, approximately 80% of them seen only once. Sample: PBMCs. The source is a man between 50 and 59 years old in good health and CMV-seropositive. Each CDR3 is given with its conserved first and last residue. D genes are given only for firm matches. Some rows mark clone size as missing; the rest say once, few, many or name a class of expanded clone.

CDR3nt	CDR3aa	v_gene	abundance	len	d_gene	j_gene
TGTGCCAGCTCACCATTAACAGATTCCTACGAGCAGTACTTC	CASSPLTDSYEQYF	TRBV18	few	14	-	TRBJ2-7
TGTGCCTGGTCCACTTCGGGACAGCCTAATGAAAAACTGTTTTTT	CAWSTSGQPNEKLFF	TRBV30	-	15	TRBD1	TRBJ1-4
TGTGCCAGCAAAGCCGGACAGGGGTCCTACGAGCAGTACTTC	CASKAGQGSYEQYF	TRBV6-4	-	14	TRBD1	TRBJ2-7
TGTGCCAGCACACAGGGGGAATTGGCTGGAAACACCATATATTTT	CASTQGELAGNTIYF	TRBV7-9	-	15	TRBD1	TRBJ1-3
TGTGCCAGCAGCTCCGGCCACGGGACTTCGACCTACAATGAGCAGTTCTTC	CASSSGHGTSTYNEQFF	TRBV11-3	-	17	-	TRBJ2-1
TGTGCCAGCGCCGGGACACCCACCTACGAGCAGTACTTC	CASAGTPTYEQYF	TRBV9	-	13	-	TRBJ2-7
TGTGCCAGCAGCTTATCGGGGGGCCGCTCCTATAATTCACCCCTCCACTTT	CASSLSGGRSYNSPLHF	TRBV7-9	-	17	-	TRBJ1-6
TGTGCCAGCTCACCATTTGACACGAGCTCTGGAAACACCATATATTTT	CASSPFDTSSGNTIYF	TRBV18	few	16	-	TRBJ1-3
TGTGCCAGCTCACCACCGGGACTAGGAGGCGAGACCCAGTACTTC	CASSPPGLGGETQYF	TRBV18	-	15	TRBD2	TRBJ2-5
TGTGCCAGCAGCGAATCTAGCGGCCACAATGAGCAGTTCTTC	CASSESSGHNEQFF	TRBV9	-	14	TRBD2	TRBJ2-1
TGCGCCAGCAGCCACCATCCCGGGACAGGGGACACTGAAGCTTTCTTT	CASSHHPGTGDTEAFF	TRBV4-1	once	16	TRBD1	TRBJ1-1
TGTGCCAGCAGCTTAGGCCTGCTCCACCGTCGGTCCAATGAGCAGTTCTTC	CASSLGLLHRRSNEQFF	TRBV13	-	17	-	TRBJ2-1
TGTGCCAGCAGCCCAACAGGGGGCCGCTACGAGCAGTACTTC	CASSPTGGRYEQYF	TRBV7-8	-	14	TRBD1	TRBJ2-7
TGCGCCAGCAGCATCGGGACAGGGTCGTTTTCTAATGAAAAACTGTTTTTT	CASSIGTGSFSNEKLFF	TRBV5-1	-	17	TRBD1	TRBJ1-4
TGTGCCAGCAGCTTGGCCCCGGGACACTACGAGCAGTACTTC	CASSLAPGHYEQYF	TRBV5-8	once	14	-	TRBJ2-7
TGTGCCAGCACCCTGGGGACATCCCTAAGTGGAAACACCATATATTTT	CASTLGTSLSGNTIYF	TRBV2	few	16	-	TRBJ1-3
TGTGCCAGTACCTCCCGGACAGGGGCTCAATACGAGCAGTACTTC	CASTSRTGAQYEQYF	TRBV19	-	15	TRBD1	TRBJ2-7
TGTGCCACCCGCCGGGGGGCGGGGGAACTGGCCCAGTACTTC	CATRRGAGELAQYF	TRBV19	-	14	-	TRBJ2-5
TGTGCCAGTAGTGCGGCGGGAGGCCGCTACGAGCAGTACTTC	CASSAAGGRYEQYF	TRBV19	-	14	TRBD2	TRBJ2-7
TGTGCCATCAGTGAGGGACTAGCGGAGCAGTTCTTC	CAISEGLAEQFF	TRBV10-3	-	12	TRBD2	TRBJ2-1
TGTGCCTGGAGTTCCGGGGACAGCCAACGACCCCTCCACTTT	CAWSSGDSQRPLHF	TRBV30	-	14	TRBD1	TRBJ1-6
TGTGCCAGCAGTGGGTCTCCTAGGAAAAACATTCAGTACTTC	CASSGSPRKNIQYF	TRBV6-5	once	14	-	TRBJ2-4
TGTGCCAGTAGTATGCCGGGACTAGCAGAGACCCAGTACTTC	CASSMPGLAETQYF	TRBV19	-	14	TRBD2	TRBJ2-5
TGTGCCAGCAGAAACGACTTTGGAGGACAGGGATATTCACCCCTCCACTTT	CASRNDFGGQGYSPLHF	TRBV28	-	17	TRBD1	TRBJ1-6
TGTGCCAGCAGCTTACCCGGCAGGGTAGGATATGGCTACACCTTC	CASSLPGRVGYGYTF	TRBV11-2	few	15	-	TRBJ1-2
TGTGCCAGCAGCTCCGGGATTGGAGAGACCCAGTACTTC	CASSSGIGETQYF	TRBV5-6	-	13	-	TRBJ2-5
TGTGCCAGCAGCCAGCGGGATACGCAGTATTTT	CASSQRDTQYF	TRBV7-3	-	11	-	TRBJ2-3
TGTGCCTGGAGTGTGGCAGGAGCAGGAGGAGTCTACACCTTC	CAWSVAGAGGVYTF	TRBV30	-	14	-	TRBJ1-2
TGCGCCAGCAGCCGAGGGACAGTCAACTATGGCTACACCTTC	CASSRGTVNYGYTF	TRBV5-1	once	14	TRBD1	TRBJ1-2
TGCGCCAGCAGCTTGCACGACAGGAGCACAGATACGCAGTATTTT	CASSLHDRSTDTQYF	TRBV5-1	once	15	-	TRBJ2-3
TGCAGCGTTGAAGGGGGGACAGGGGCGGATAACTATGGCTACACCTTC	CSVEGGTGADNYGYTF	TRBV29-1	-	16	TRBD1	TRBJ1-2
TGTGCCAGCAGCTTTAGCGGGAGGCCCCAAGAGACCCAGTACTTC	CASSFSGRPQETQYF	TRBV5-4	-	15	TRBD2	TRBJ2-5
TGTGCCAGCAGTCCATGGACAGTCTCTGGCACTGAAGCTTTCTTT	CASSPWTVSGTEAFF	TRBV28	-	15	-	TRBJ1-1
TGTGCCAGCAGGAGTCCCCTCTACGAGCAGTACTTC	CASRSPLYEQYF	TRBV27	-	12	-	TRBJ2-7
TGTGCCTGGTCGGCGGGAGCTAGCACAGATACGCAGTATTTT	CAWSAGASTDTQYF	TRBV30	-	14	TRBD2	TRBJ2-3
TGTGCCAGCAGCTTGAGGCAGGGGGTCGGGGAACTGTTTTTT	CASSLRQGVGELFF	TRBV7-9	few	14	TRBD1	TRBJ1-4
TGTGCCAGCAGCTTTGGTGCGGGAACCTACGAGCAGTACTTC	CASSFGAGTYEQYF	TRBV7-9	-	14	-	TRBJ2-7
TGTGCCAGCAGCCTCGGAGTTCAAGGCTACGAGCAGTACTTC	CASSLGVQGYEQYF	TRBV7-2	-	14	-	TRBJ2-7
TGCGCCAGCAGCTTGAACGAAGGGGCAGATACGCAGTATTTT	CASSLNEGADTQYF	TRBV5-1	-	14	-	TRBJ2-3
TGTGCCTGGAGTGCCTTGGACAGGGTCACAGATACGCAGTATTTT	CAWSALDRVTDTQYF	TRBV30	few	15	TRBD1	TRBJ2-3
TGTGCCAGCAGCTCATTCAGCGATCTAGCCAAAAACATTCAGTACTTC	CASSSFSDLAKNIQYF	TRBV11-2	once	16	-	TRBJ2-4
TGTGCCAGCAGTGCCGTCGGGAGGACTTATAACTATGGCTACACCTTC	CASSAVGRTYNYGYTF	TRBV28	few	16	-	TRBJ1-2
TGTGCCAGCATTGACAGGGGTGGATCACCCCTCCACTTT	CASIDRGGSPLHF	TRBV6-1	-	13	TRBD1	TRBJ1-6
TGTGCCAGTAGTGGATATAGCGGGGGGGAGGAGACCCAGTACTTC	CASSGYSGGEETQYF	TRBV19	-	15	TRBD2	TRBJ2-5
TGCGCCAGCAGCCAAGGGGAGGGTATCCCACCCCTCCACTTT	CASSQGEGIPPLHF	TRBV4-3	-	14	-	TRBJ1-6
TGTGCCAGCAGCGCGACTCCGGGACAGGGGGCATTAGATACGCAGTATTTT	CASSATPGQGALDTQYF	TRBV9	-	17	TRBD1	TRBJ2-3
TGTGCCAGCAGTCCCGGGGGACTAGCGGGAGTGGATACGCAGTATTTT	CASSPGGLAGVDTQYF	TRBV27	-	16	TRBD2	TRBJ2-3
TGTGCCAGCAGCGAGACTAGTCTCCTCTCACATGAGCAGTTCTTC	CASSETSLLSHEQFF	TRBV5-4	once	15	-	TRBJ2-1
TGTGCCAGCAGCCACCGGGACAGTCAAGAGACCCAGTACTTC	CASSHRDSQETQYF	TRBV5-4	once	14	TRBD1	TRBJ2-5
TGCAGCGTGGCCGGGAGGTACGAGCAGTACTTC	CSVAGRYEQYF	TRBV29-1	-	11	TRBD2	TRBJ2-7
TGTGCCAGCAGTGCCAGGGGTTTAGGAAAACTGTTTTTT	CASSARGLGKLFF	TRBV2	once	13	-	TRBJ1-4
TGTGCCAGCAAAGAGGAGGGGAATCGGTACGAGCAGTACTTC	CASKEEGNRYEQYF	TRBV28	few	14	-	TRBJ2-7